The next 16 T cell receptor beta chains were all read from a single sample in a study of shared clonotypes between healthy human individuals. Using immunoSEQ multiplex PCR, the repertoire was profiled, and TCRdb retains in-frame clones only, with some absent. The table has about 470,000 clones, about 76% seen once. Sequencing was carried out using PBMCs. These receptors were obtained from a woman in her 40s in good health. Some clones in this sample may be carry-over from other donors' samples.

The chain links TRBV7-8 to TRBJ2-2; D unresolved. V dropped 5 bases and J dropped 6 bases, with 16 bases sitting between them. Looked up from germline, CDR1 is SGHVS and CDR2 is FQNEAQ. The CDR3 totals 15 residues. The CDR3 protein is CASSPLPTEAGELFF. For the CDR3, the DNA is TGTGCCAGCAGCCCTCTCCCCACGGAAGCCGGGGAGCTGTTTTTT.

This chain uses TRBV11-2 with TRBJ2-2; the D gene is possibly TRBD2 (5 bases). Germline lookup yields CDR1 SGHAT and CDR2 FQNNGV. The V gene lost 7 bases and the J gene lost 6 bases, with 15 bases spanning the gap. There are 14 residues in the CDR3. The CDR3 loop reads CASTQELVSGELFF. In DNA form, the CDR3 reads TGTGCCAGCACCCAGGAACTAGTTTCCGGGGAGCTGTTTTTT.

V is TRBV9 and J is TRBJ2-5; 10 positions agree with TRBD1. J was trimmed by 5 bases and V by 2 bases; bases with no gene match: 3. CDR3 size: 14 residues. Germline V gene lookup returns CDR1 SGDLS and CDR2 YYNGEE. CDR3 nucleotides: TGTGCCAGCAGCGTCGGGACAGGGGTTGAGACCCAGTACTTC. It translates to CASSVGTGVETQYF.

The chain combines TRBV30 with TRBJ2-1; the D is unclear. V lost 1 base to trimming and J lost 7 bases, with 11 bases between them. Germline V CDR1 and CDR2: GTSNPN, SVGIG (reference sequence). The CDR3 runs 13 residues. CDR3 sequence: CAWSATLRNEQFF. CDR3 DNA: TGTGCCTGGAGTGCTACTTTGAGGAATGAGCAGTTCTTC.

The chain recombines TRBV28 with TRBJ2-7, with D possibly being TRBD1 (6 bases). CDR1 and CDR2 from the germline V gene are MDHEN and SYDVKM. The CDR3 spans 12 residues. Trimming removed 4 bases at V and 2 bases at J, with 6 bases between. The CDR3 coding sequence is TGTGCCAGCAGTTACAGGGCCTACGAGCAGTACTTC. Protein: CASSYRAYEQYF.

DNA of the CDR3: TGTGCCATCACCCCCGACAGTTCCTACGAGCAGTACTTC. Amino acid sequence: CAITPDSSYEQYF. This chain joins TRBV10-3 and TRBJ2-7; a weak D match, TRBD1 (5 bases). Germline assignment: CDR1 ENHRY and CDR2 SYGVKD. The CDR3 runs to 13 residues. Trimming cost V 7 bases and J 1 base, with 11 bases left between them.

CDR3 residues: CASSLGLAGPSYEQYF. In DNA form, the CDR3 reads TGTGCCAGCAGTTTAGGACTAGCGGGGCCGTCCTACGAGCAGTACTTC. This chain connects TRBV2 to TRBJ2-7; TRBD2 matches at 12 bases. V trimming: 5 bases; J trimming: 1 base; junction bases outside the gene matches: 6. Per germline, CDR1 SNHLY and CDR2 FYNNEI. The CDR3 extends over 16 amino acids.

V is TRBV19 and J is TRBJ1-1; 7 bases are shared with TRBD1. The CDR3 covers 14 residues. Germline V gives CDR1 LNHDA, CDR2 SQIVND (reference sequence). Trimming at V came to 5 bases and at J to 3 bases, leaving 6 bases not matched to a gene. In DNA form, the CDR3 reads TGTGCCAGTAGTCCGCGACAGGGATACACTGAAGCTTTCTTT. It yields the protein CASSPRQGYTEAFF.

The gene calls are TRBV5-1 and TRBJ2-2; D not resolved. The CDR3 length is 13 residues. V was trimmed by 4 bases and J by 5 bases, leaving 9 bases between them. Germline V gives CDR1 SGHRS, CDR2 YFSETQ. DNA for the CDR3: TGCGCCAGCAGCCACCGACCTACCGGGGAGCTGTTTTTT. It yields the protein CASSHRPTGELFF.

The rearrangement uses TRBV25-1 and TRBJ2-5, with 12 bases fitting TRBD2. The J call could be wrong; TRBJ2-7 is a better fit for the DNA end. Germline V gene lookup returns CDR1 MGHDK and CDR2 SYGVNS. The CDR3 loop spans 16 amino acids. In DNA, the CDR3 is TGTGCCAGCAGTGAATGGGTGACTAGCGGGAGAGACGAGCAGTACTTC. Translation gives CASSEWVTSGRDEQYF.

The genes are TRBV7-3 and TRBJ2-2; TRBD2 is a possible D gene (6 bases). Trimming took 1 base from V and 4 from J, leaving 19 bases between them. The CDR3 consists of 18 residues. Germline V gene data show CDR1 as SGHTA and CDR2 as FQGTGA. The CDR3: CASSLKIGGSGLTGELFF. DNA of the CDR3: TGTGCCAGCAGCTTAAAGATCGGAGGAAGCGGGCTCACCGGGGAGCTGTTTTTT.

This chain uses TRBV5-1 with TRBJ1-4, with 11 bases matching TRBD1. V gave up 0 bases and J gave up 8 bases; unmatched junction bases: 6. CDR3 length: 16 amino acids. The germline gives CDR1 SGHRS, CDR2 YFSETQ. The DNA of the CDR3 is TGCGCCAGCAGCTTGGGAACCGGGACAGGGGGAGAAAAACTGTTTTTT. Its translation: CASSLGTGTGGEKLFF.

This clone appeared a few times. V is TRBV6-6 and J is TRBJ2-2; 14 bases align to TRBD2. The junction had 1 base not matched to a gene; V was cut back by 5 bases and J by 5 bases. The CDR3 is made up of 15 amino acids. CDR1 and CDR2 from the germline V gene are MNHNY and SVGAGI (reference sequence). The CDR3 loop is CASSGLAGGTGELFF. In DNA, the CDR3 is TGTGCCAGCAGTGGACTAGCGGGAGGTACCGGGGAGCTGTTTTTT.

The gene calls are TRBV27 and TRBJ2-3; 10 positions agree with TRBD2. V lost 8 bases, J lost 4 bases, and 12 bases stayed unmatched. Germline V CDR1 and CDR2: MNHEY, SMNVEV (reference sequence). The CDR3 has 16 amino acids. CDR3 bases: TGTGCCAGCGAAGCACGTCTAGCGGGAGTTGCAGATACGCAGTATTTT. The encoded protein is CASEARLAGVADTQYF.

The V and J genes are TRBV9 and TRBJ2-2; 9 bases align to TRBD1. V shed 5 bases, J shed 6 bases, and the junction held 8 bases outside the gene matches. Germline-derived CDR1 and CDR2 are SGDLS and YYNGEE. The CDR3 length is 15 residues. The CDR3 bases are TGTGCCAGCAGACGGACAGGGGAGTTTTCCGGGGAGCTGTTTTTT. Amino acid sequence: CASRRTGEFSGELFF.

The chain is built from TRBV28 and TRBJ1-1, with a possible D match to TRBD1 (5 bases). V was cut by 4 bases and J by 4 bases, with 16 bases left in between. The CDR3 has 15 residues. CDR1 MDHEN and CDR2 SYDVKM come from the germline V gene. The CDR3 sequence is CASSWGGNLGTEAFF. DNA for the CDR3: TGTGCCAGCAGTTGGGGGGGGAATTTGGGCACTGAAGCTTTCTTT.